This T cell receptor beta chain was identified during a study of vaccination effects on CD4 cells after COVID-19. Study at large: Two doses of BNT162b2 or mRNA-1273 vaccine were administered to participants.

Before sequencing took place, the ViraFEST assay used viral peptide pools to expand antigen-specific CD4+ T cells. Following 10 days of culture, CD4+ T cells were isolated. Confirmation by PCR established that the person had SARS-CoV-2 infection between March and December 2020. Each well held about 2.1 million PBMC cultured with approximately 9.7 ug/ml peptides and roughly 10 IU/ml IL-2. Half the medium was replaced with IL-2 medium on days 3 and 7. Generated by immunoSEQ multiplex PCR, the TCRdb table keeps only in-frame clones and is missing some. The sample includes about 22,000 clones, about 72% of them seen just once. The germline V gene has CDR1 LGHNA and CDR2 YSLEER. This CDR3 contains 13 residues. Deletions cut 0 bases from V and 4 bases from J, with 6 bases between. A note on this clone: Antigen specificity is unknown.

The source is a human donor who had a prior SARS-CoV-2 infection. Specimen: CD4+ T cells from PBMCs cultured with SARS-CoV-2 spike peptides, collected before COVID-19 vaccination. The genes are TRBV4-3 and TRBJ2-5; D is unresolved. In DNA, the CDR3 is TGCGCCAGCAGCCAAGAAATACGAGAGACCCAGTACTTC. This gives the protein CASSQEIRETQYF.